This T cell receptor (beta chain) was recorded in a study of blood T cell repertoires in COVID-19. Across the whole study: Samples came from the United States, Italy and Spain, spanning acute and convalescent COVID-19. Sources were T cells, B-cell-depleted T cells, or PBMCs; the material itself was cDNA or gDNA.

This clone has only a few counts. Per the study methods: Estimation of nucleated cell counts was performed using reference gene primer amplification. Measured with immunoSEQ multiplex PCR; TCRdb has only the in-frame clones, and not every one. The D gene and trimming were derived from the DNA, and the V and J assignments and clone size from that table. The sample yields more than 100,000 clones, about nine tenths seen once. The germline gives CDR1 SQVTM, CDR2 ANQGSEA. This CDR3 has 14 amino acids. With 7 bases clipped from V and 4 bases from J, the junction kept 8 bases outside the gene matches. The chain uses TRBV29-1 and TRBJ2-2; TRBD1 aligns across 8 bases. This receptor was obtained from a man between 50 and 59 years old with active COVID-19. The sequenced material came from peripheral blood. CDR3 sequence reads: CSAGQGSSTGELFF. DNA of the CDR3: TGCAGCGCAGGACAGGGTTCGAGCACCGGGGAGCTGTTTTTT.